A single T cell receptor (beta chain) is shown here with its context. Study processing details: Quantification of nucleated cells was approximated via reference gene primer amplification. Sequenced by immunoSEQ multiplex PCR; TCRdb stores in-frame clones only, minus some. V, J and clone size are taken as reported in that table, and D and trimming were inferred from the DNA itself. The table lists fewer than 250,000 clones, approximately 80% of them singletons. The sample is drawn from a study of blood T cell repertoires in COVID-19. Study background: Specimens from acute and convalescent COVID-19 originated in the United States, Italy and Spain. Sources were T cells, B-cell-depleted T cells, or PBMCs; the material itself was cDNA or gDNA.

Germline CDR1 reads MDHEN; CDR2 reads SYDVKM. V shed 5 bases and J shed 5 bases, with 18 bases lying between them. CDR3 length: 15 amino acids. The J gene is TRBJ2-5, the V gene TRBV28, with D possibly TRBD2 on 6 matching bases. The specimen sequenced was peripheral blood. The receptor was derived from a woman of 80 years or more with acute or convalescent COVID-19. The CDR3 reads CASSPRTGGVETQYF. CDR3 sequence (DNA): TGTGCCAGCAGTCCCCGGACTGGCGGGGTGGAGACCCAGTACTTC.